These 4 T cell receptor beta chains were sequenced from one sample in a study of Ad26.COV2.S vaccination and SARS-CoV-2 variants. This table comes from immunoSEQ multiplex PCR, and its TCRdb copy is limited to in-frame clones, with some not included. The data contain about 400,000 clones, about 88% of them singletons. Noted treatment: about 20 received Ad26.COV2.S at low or high dose, single or two shots; five or six received placebo; per-sample allocation not given. Collection of samples fell on day 63 after the first vaccine or placebo injection. The material sequenced was peripheral blood, taken in a trial of Ad26.COV2.S vaccine versus placebo. The origin of the receptors is a person aged 18-65 years who received the Ad26.COV2.S COVID-19 vaccine or a placebo.

This clone was picked up one time. The CDR3 DNA reads TGTGCCAGCAGTCCGGGGGGTTTCGACCCGAATGAGCAGTTCTTC. It codes for CASSPGGFDPNEQFF. The chain recombines TRBV6-5 with TRBJ2-1; 7 bases align to TRBD2. CDR3 length: 15 residues. The V gene's germline CDR1 is MNHEY and CDR2 SVGAGI. V trimming: 5 bases; J trimming: 7 bases; junction bases outside the gene matches: 11.

This clone was seen only a few times. The CDR3 spells CASSEGLSGTDTQYF. In nucleotides, the CDR3 is TGTGCCAGCAGTGAAGGGTTGAGCGGCACAGATACGCAGTATTTT. This chain links TRBV6-1 with TRBJ2-3; no firm D call. Germline V gives CDR1 MNHNS, CDR2 SASEGT. This CDR3 is 15 amino acids long. Trimming cost V 1 base and J 1 base, with 9 bases left between them.

The V call is TRBV5-5, the J call TRBJ1-5; weak D call: TRBD1 (5 bases). CDR1 SGHKS and CDR2 YYEKEE come from the germline V gene (reference sequence). Trimming pared 0 bases from V and 5 bases from J, leaving 12 bases between. CDR3 length: 15 residues. Here the CDR3 DNA reads TGTGCCAGCAGCTTGGCAGGGATTAGGCATCAGCCCCAGCATTTT. It yields the protein CASSLAGIRHQPQHF.

The chain uses TRBV7-2 and TRBJ2-3; a possible D gene is TRBD1 (6 bases). Germline V gene lookup returns CDR1 SGHTA and CDR2 FQGNSA. Trimming shortened V by 3 bases and J by 8 bases, and 12 bases separated the two germline ends. This CDR3 contains 13 residues. The CDR3 loop is CASSFPGVGTQYF. DNA of the CDR3: TGTGCCAGCAGCTTCCCAGGGGTTGGTACGCAGTATTTT. Looking up the rest from reference TRBV7-2 and TRBJ2-3 gives the full variable domain: GAGVSQSPSNKVTEKGKDVELRCDPISGHTALYWYRQSLGQGLEFLIYFQGNSAPDKSGLPSDRFSAERTGGSVSTLTIQRTQQEDSAVYLCASSFPGVGTQYFGPGTRLTVL.